This is a list of T cell receptor beta chains from one sample in a study of PD-1 blockade in classical Hodgkin lymphoma. Clones were sequenced by immunoSEQ multiplex PCR, and TCRdb holds only the in-frame ones, with some missing. The sample has about 54,000 clones; less than 95% are singletons. The sequenced sample was peripheral blood mononuclear cells (PBMCs), obtained before the second cycle of nivolumab. These receptors were taken from a human donor with classical Hodgkin lymphoma. Each CDR3 is given with its conserved first and last residue. Each record gives: V gene, D gene, clone size, J gene, CDR3 DNA, CDR3 protein. The D gene is left open where the match is weak. Size values are once, few and many counts, or a class for expanded clones, and some rows have none.

v_call: TRBV30
d_call: TRBD1
clone_size: .
j_call: TRBJ1-5
cdr3_nt: TGTGCCTGGAGGAAAGGACAGGGGGCTTGGCAGCCCCAGCATTTT
cdr3_aa: CAWRKGQGAWQPQHF

v_call: TRBV9
d_call: .
clone_size: .
j_call: TRBJ1-1
cdr3_nt: TGTGCCAGCAGCACGGTAGTGGGACTTTTGACAGAGATGAACACTGAAGCTTTCTTT
cdr3_aa: CASSTVVGLLTEMNTEAFF

v_call: TRBV9
d_call: .
clone_size: .
j_call: TRBJ2-7
cdr3_nt: TGTGCCAGCAGCGGGGTCGAAGGGGCCGAGCAGTACTTC
cdr3_aa: CASSGVEGAEQYF

v_call: TRBV2
d_call: .
clone_size: .
j_call: TRBJ1-4
cdr3_nt: TGTGCCAGCAGTGAAGCCCCGACATTAACTAATGAAAAACTGTTTTTT
cdr3_aa: CASSEAPTLTNEKLFF

v_call: TRBV18
d_call: .
clone_size: few
j_call: TRBJ1-5
cdr3_nt: TGTGCCAGCTCACCGGGGGGCGGGGACCAGCCCCAGCATTTT
cdr3_aa: CASSPGGGDQPQHF

v_call: TRBV2
d_call: .
clone_size: .
j_call: TRBJ1-2
cdr3_nt: TGTGCCAGCAGTGACTTTAACAGGCGACCTCTCTATGGCTACACCTTC
cdr3_aa: CASSDFNRRPLYGYTF

v_call: TRBV10-1
d_call: .
clone_size: .
j_call: TRBJ1-1
cdr3_nt: TGCGCCAGCAGTGAGTCGATTCGTAGGAGCAGGGAGGTTATACAGAACATTGAAGCTTTCTTT
cdr3_aa: CASSESIRRSREVIQNIEAFF

v_call: TRBV5-1
d_call: TRBD1
clone_size: .
j_call: TRBJ1-1
cdr3_nt: TGCGCCAGCAGCTTGGATAAAAACAGGGGGGAAGCTTTCTTT
cdr3_aa: CASSLDKNRGEAFF

v_call: TRBV18
d_call: .
clone_size: .
j_call: TRBJ2-7
cdr3_nt: TGTGCCAGCTCACCATCAGACAGGTTAGGCTCCTACGAGCAGTACTTC
cdr3_aa: CASSPSDRLGSYEQYF

v_call: TRBV28
d_call: .
clone_size: once
j_call: TRBJ1-1
cdr3_nt: TGTGCCAGCAGTTTATGGGGGGGTCTGAACACTGAAGCTTTCTTT
cdr3_aa: CASSLWGGLNTEAFF

v_call: TRBV11-2
d_call: .
clone_size: .
j_call: TRBJ2-7
cdr3_nt: TGTGCCAGCAGCTTAAGTGTGTCTACCTACTACGAGCAGTACTTC
cdr3_aa: CASSLSVSTYYEQYF

v_call: TRBV4-1
d_call: TRBD2
clone_size: .
j_call: TRBJ2-3
cdr3_nt: TGCGCCAGCACCCCAACGGGAGGGCCACGAGATACGCAGTATTTT
cdr3_aa: CASTPTGGPRDTQYF

v_call: TRBV23-1
d_call: TRBD1
clone_size: .
j_call: TRBJ1-1
cdr3_nt: TGCGCCAGCAGTCGGGGACAGGAACACACTGAAGCTTTCTTT
cdr3_aa: CASSRGQEHTEAFF

v_call: TRBV5-8
d_call: TRBD1
clone_size: .
j_call: TRBJ2-3
cdr3_nt: TGTGCCAGCAGCTCAACAGGGGTTTTGGGCACAGATACGCAGTATTTT
cdr3_aa: CASSSTGVLGTDTQYF